A selection of T cell receptor beta chains follows, all from one sample in a study of OX40 agonist ivuxolimab in advanced cancers. The method was immunoSEQ multiplex PCR; TCRdb's version includes in-frame clones alone and lacks a portion of them. The table has tens of thousands of clones, around 78% seen once. Specimen: CD4+ or CD8+ T cells sorted from blood, collected in a trial of the OX40 agonist ivuxolimab. The receptors stem from an adult with an advanced solid tumor such as melanoma, head and neck, liver or kidney cancer. The CDR3 runs from the conserved cysteine through the conserved F or W. Fields, in order: CDR3 protein, CDR3 DNA, D gene, V gene, clone size, J gene. A D gene is named only where the DNA matches it firmly. Expanded clones get a size class; other rows say once, few or many, or leave the size out.

CDR3: CASSDRRGGASGAFF
DNA: TGTGCCAGCAGCGACAGGCGGGGGGGCGCGTCCGGAGCTTTCTTT
D: .
V: TRBV7-2
size: .
J: TRBJ1-1

CDR3: CASSPIRGVMGVNTEAFF
DNA: TGTGCCAGCAGCCCCATACGGGGTGTGATGGGGGTGAACACTGAAGCTTTCTTT
D: .
V: TRBV28
size: .
J: TRBJ1-1

CDR3: CASSQVMSGNTIYF
DNA: TGCGCCAGCAGCCAAGTCATGTCCGGAAACACCATATATTTT
D: .
V: TRBV4-1
size: .
J: TRBJ1-3

CDR3: CASSSGNRGSYNEQFF
DNA: TGTGCCAGCAGTTCCGGGAACAGGGGATCTTACAATGAGCAGTTCTTC
D: TRBD1
V: TRBV6-5
size: .
J: TRBJ2-1

CDR3: CASSQGALSGNTIYF
DNA: TGTGCCAGCAGCCAAGGGGCCCTCTCTGGAAACACCATATATTTT
D: .
V: TRBV6-6
size: .
J: TRBJ1-3

CDR3: CASSVTETNYGYTF
DNA: TGTGCCAGCAGTGTGACAGAAACTAACTATGGCTACACCTTC
D: .
V: TRBV2
size: .
J: TRBJ1-2

CDR3: CASSVVPSTATEAFF
DNA: TGTGCCAGCAGCGTAGTGCCCAGCACAGCCACTGAAGCTTTCTTT
D: .
V: TRBV9
size: few
J: TRBJ1-1

CDR3: CATDAGTPLEETQYF
DNA: TGTGCCACCGACGCAGGAACACCACTGGAAGAGACCCAGTACTTC
D: .
V: TRBV19
size: .
J: TRBJ2-5

CDR3: CASSPWTGSVEQYF
DNA: TGTGCCAGCAGCCCGTGGACTGGCTCTGTCGAGCAGTACTTC
D: .
V: TRBV14
size: .
J: TRBJ2-7

CDR3: CASSGDRGAYNEQFF
DNA: TGCGCCAGCAGCGGGGACAGGGGTGCCTACAATGAGCAGTTCTTC
D: TRBD1
V: TRBV5-1
size: .
J: TRBJ2-1

CDR3: CASPTPLLEANTEAFF
DNA: TGTGCCAGCCCCACACCCTTATTGGAAGCGAACACTGAAGCTTTCTTT
D: .
V: TRBV28
size: .
J: TRBJ1-1

CDR3: CAISESVVRNQPQHF
DNA: TGTGCCATCAGTGAGTCTGTGGTTCGGAATCAGCCCCAGCATTTT
D: .
V: TRBV10-3
size: few
J: TRBJ1-5

CDR3: CASRKTGGGDQPQHF
DNA: TGTGCCAGCAGAAAGACAGGGGGCGGCGATCAGCCCCAGCATTTT
D: TRBD1
V: TRBV4-2
size: .
J: TRBJ1-5

CDR3: CASSLGDRLYNEQFF
DNA: TGCGCCAGCAGCTTGGGGGACAGGCTTTACAATGAGCAGTTCTTC
D: TRBD1
V: TRBV5-1
size: .
J: TRBJ2-1

CDR3: CASSLQRDRGEKLFF
DNA: TGTGCCAGCAGCTTACAACGGGACAGGGGGGAAAAACTGTTTTTT
D: TRBD1
V: TRBV7-2
size: .
J: TRBJ1-4

CDR3: CASSFIDSSYGYTF
DNA: TGTGCCAGCAGCTTTATCGACAGCTCCTATGGCTACACCTTC
D: .
V: TRBV5-6
size: once
J: TRBJ1-2

CDR3: CASTGQIPSYEQYF
DNA: TGTGCCAGCACCGGACAGATTCCCTCCTACGAGCAGTACTTC
D: .
V: TRBV6-6
size: .
J: TRBJ2-7

CDR3: CASSASQGARGYTF
DNA: TGTGCCAGCAGCGCAAGTCAGGGGGCACGGGGCTACACCTTC
D: TRBD1
V: TRBV5-4
size: .
J: TRBJ1-2

CDR3: CASSFGSSPEVDTQYF
DNA: TGTGCCAGCAGTTTCGGGAGCAGTCCGGAAGTTGATACGCAGTATTTT
D: .
V: TRBV2
size: .
J: TRBJ2-3

CDR3: CASSPREAGGIYEQYF
DNA: TGTGCCAGCAGCCCCCGGGAGGCAGGGGGAATCTACGAGCAGTACTTC
D: .
V: TRBV9
size: .
J: TRBJ2-7

CDR3: CASSVLGSSTQYF
DNA: TGTGCCAGCAGTGTCCTGGGGTCCAGTACCCAGTACTTC
D: .
V: TRBV27
size: few
J: TRBJ2-5

CDR3: CASSESVLSSGNTIYF
DNA: TGTGCCAGCAGTGAATCGGTACTGAGCTCTGGAAACACCATATATTTT
D: .
V: TRBV6-1
size: .
J: TRBJ1-3

CDR3: CASSLNSPTIEKLFF
DNA: TGTGCCAGCAGTCTCAACAGCCCCACCATAGAAAAACTGTTTTTT
D: .
V: TRBV6-5
size: .
J: TRBJ1-4

CDR3: CASSPQQGPQHF
DNA: TGTGCCAGCAGCCCCCAACAGGGGCCCCAGCATTTT
D: .
V: TRBV7-8
size: few
J: TRBJ1-5

CDR3: CASRKKGAGVDTGELFF
DNA: TGTGCCAGCAGGAAAAAGGGGGCCGGAGTTGACACCGGGGAGCTGTTTTTT
D: TRBD1
V: TRBV27
size: .
J: TRBJ2-2

CDR3: CAWSVLRTANEQFF
DNA: TGTGCCTGGAGTGTACTTAGGACAGCGAATGAGCAGTTCTTC
D: .
V: TRBV30
size: .
J: TRBJ2-1

CDR3: CASSLGDRNSPLHF
DNA: TGTGCCAGCAGCTTGGGGGACAGGAATTCACCCCTCCACTTT
D: TRBD1
V: TRBV5-6
size: few
J: TRBJ1-6

CDR3: CASSTRLRRPVYEQYF
DNA: TGTGCCAGTAGTACCCGACTTAGGAGACCCGTCTACGAGCAGTACTTC
D: .
V: TRBV19
size: few
J: TRBJ2-7

CDR3: CASKGEVYGYTF
DNA: TGTGCCAGCAAGGGAGAGGTCTATGGCTACACCTTC
D: .
V: TRBV2
size: once
J: TRBJ1-2

CDR3: CASSQGNTYEQYF
DNA: TGTGCCAGCAGCCAAGGGAATACCTACGAGCAGTACTTC
D: .
V: TRBV14
size: .
J: TRBJ2-7

CDR3: CASSQGQLKETQYF
DNA: TGTGCTAGCAGCCAAGGACAGCTTAAAGAGACCCAGTACTTC
D: .
V: TRBV7-7
size: .
J: TRBJ2-5

CDR3: CASSSLRRVREQYF
DNA: TGTGCCAGCAGCTCCCTGAGGCGGGTGCGGGAGCAGTACTTC
D: .
V: TRBV7-9
size: .
J: TRBJ2-7

CDR3: CAWSGTSGPYEQYF
DNA: TGTGCCTGGTCCGGGACTAGCGGTCCCTACGAGCAGTACTTC
D: TRBD2
V: TRBV30
size: .
J: TRBJ2-7

CDR3: CASSRTSGGPNNEQFF
DNA: TGTGCCAGCAGCCGAACTAGCGGGGGTCCAAACAATGAGCAGTTCTTC
D: TRBD2
V: TRBV5-6
size: .
J: TRBJ2-1

CDR3: CASSRLAGGYEQYF
DNA: TGTGCCAGTAGTCGCCTCGCAGGGGGCTACGAGCAGTACTTC
D: TRBD1
V: TRBV19
size: .
J: TRBJ2-7

CDR3: CASSLARGTEAFF
DNA: TGTGCCAGCAGCTTAGCCCGGGGAACTGAAGCTTTCTTT
D: .
V: TRBV7-2
size: .
J: TRBJ1-1

CDR3: CASSFYGIWEKLFF
DNA: TGTGCCAGCAGCTTTTATGGGATTTGGGAAAAACTGTTTTTT
D: .
V: TRBV5-6
size: .
J: TRBJ1-4

CDR3: CASSQGGFGNQPQHF
DNA: TGCGCCAGCAGCCAAGGGGGGTTCGGCAATCAGCCCCAGCATTTT
D: .
V: TRBV4-1
size: .
J: TRBJ1-5

CDR3: CASSSGPIKEQYF
DNA: TGTGCCAGCAGTTCCGGACCGATAAAGGAGCAGTACTTC
D: .
V: TRBV2
size: .
J: TRBJ2-7